This TCR beta chain originates from a study of cytomegalovirus exposure and HLA in healthy donors. The study ran its PCR with 60 Vbeta and 13 Jbeta primers. The method was immunoSEQ multiplex PCR; TCRdb's version includes in-frame clones alone and lacks a portion of them. The sample records 45,000 to 75,000 clones, 70% to 80% being singletons. The CDR3 sequence is 11 residues long. CDR1 is MNHEY and CDR2 is SMNVEV in the germline V gene (reference sequence). With 5 bases removed from V and 5 bases from J, the gap between germline ends came to 6 bases. This rearrangement joins TRBV27 to TRBJ2-5; D may be TRBD2 (5 bases). This TCR was recovered from a woman aged 55-69 years in good health and CMV-seropositive. Sequencing was carried out using PBMCs. The CDR3 DNA reads as TGTGCCAGCAGTACGGGGGAGACCCAGTACTTC. Translating it yields CASSTGETQYF.